The 20 T cell receptor beta chains below were found in one sample sequenced in a study of shared clonotypes between healthy human individuals. Using immunoSEQ multiplex PCR, the repertoire was profiled, and TCRdb retains in-frame clones only, with some absent. The repertoire includes roughly 2.5 million clones, roughly 92% of them detected once, and roughly 0.15% sits in the top ten. The sample comprised naive CD4+ T cells sorted from blood. Subset: CD45RA+ positively selected. The receptor source for this set is a man younger than 35 in good health.

The V call is TRBV20-1, the J call TRBJ2-5; D might be TRBD1 (5 bases). The V and J ends lost 7 bases and 5 bases respectively, with 11 bases between them. CDR1 is DFQATT and CDR2 is SNEGSKA in the germline V gene (reference sequence). The CDR3 length is 11 residues. CDR3 sequence reads: CSGAGSETQYF. The CDR3 DNA follows: TGCAGTGGGGCAGGGTCCGAGACCCAGTACTTC.

The genes are TRBV28 and TRBJ2-7, with 7 nucleotides matching TRBD2. The trim removed 7 bases at V and 4 bases at J, leaving 7 bases unmatched. This CDR3 contains 13 residues. Germline V gives CDR1 MDHEN, CDR2 SYDVKM. The CDR3 bases are TGTGCCAGCATCCCGGACGGGAGGTACGAGCAGTACTTC. Protein product: CASIPDGRYEQYF.

This chain uses TRBV2 with TRBJ2-7; 12 nucleotides match TRBD2. With 6 bases clipped from V and 3 bases from J, the junction kept 3 bases outside the gene matches. The germline V gene has CDR1 SNHLY and CDR2 FYNNEI. The CDR3 covers 14 residues. The CDR3 is CASRGLAGFYEQYF. DNA of the CDR3: TGTGCCAGCAGGGGACTAGCGGGTTTCTACGAGCAGTACTTC.

The CDR3 protein is CASSESGAYEQYF. The CDR3 coding sequence is TGTGCCAGCAGTGAAAGTGGAGCCTACGAGCAGTACTTC. The rearrangement links TRBV2 to TRBJ2-7; the D is unclear. CDR3 size: 13 residues. The germline V and J ends were trimmed by 2 bases and 2 bases, with 7 bases remaining between them. Germline values: CDR1 SNHLY, CDR2 FYNNEI.

This sequence joins TRBV30 and TRBJ1-3; D is undetermined. The CDR3 spans 13 residues. Germline V gene lookup returns CDR1 GTSNPN and CDR2 SVGIG (reference sequence). The V end lost 5 bases, the J end lost 3 bases, and 11 bases lay between the germline ends. CDR3 DNA: TGTGCCTGGTTGAAGGCGGTTGGAAACACCATATATTTT. Translation gives CAWLKAVGNTIYF.

A note on this clone: The junction and the germline gene differ at one end; a read error may be behind it. The V and J genes are TRBV10-3 and TRBJ2-6; the match to TRBD2 covers 8 bases. Germline V gives CDR1 ENHRY, CDR2 SYGVKD. The CDR3 is 16 amino acids. The CDR3 DNA follows: TGTGCCTCGACGGGGGGGCTCCTCTCTGGGGCCGACGTCCTGACTTTC. It is translated as CASTGGLLSGADVLTF.

This clone was observed a few times. The chain links TRBV28 to TRBJ1-4, with unresolved D. The germline V gene has CDR1 MDHEN and CDR2 SYDVKM. This CDR3 spans 12 amino acids. V shed 2 bases and J shed 10 bases, with 8 bases lying between them. CDR3 nucleotides: TGTGCCAGCAGTTTACCCATGGGAAAACTGTTTTTT. Translated: CASSLPMGKLFF.

This rearrangement joins TRBV9 to TRBJ2-5; TRBD2 might be the D (6 bases). Trimming took off 4 bases at V and 4 bases at J, with 23 bases between the two ends. The CDR3 runs to 17 residues. Looked up from germline, CDR1 is SGDLS and CDR2 is YYNGEE. The CDR3 loop is CASSPRDPAGRIETQYF. The CDR3 nucleotides read TGTGCCAGCAGCCCACGAGATCCGGCAGGGAGGATAGAGACCCAGTACTTC. Filled out from reference TRBV9 and TRBJ2-5, the complete variable domain reads DSGVTQTPKHLITATGQRVTLRCSPRSGDLSVYWYQQSLDQGLQFLIQYYNGEERAKGNILERFSAQQFPDLHSELNLSSLELGDSALYFCASSPRDPAGRIETQYFGPGTRLLVL.

This rearrangement joins TRBV6-5 to TRBJ2-5, with 9 bases aligning to TRBD1. CDR3 size: 16 residues. Germline lookup yields CDR1 MNHEY and CDR2 SVGAGI. Trimming took 0 bases from V and 4 from J; bases not matched to a gene: 6. This CDR3 is CASSYSTGGSLETQYF. CDR3 DNA sequence: TGTGCCAGCAGTTACTCGACAGGGGGTTCGTTAGAGACCCAGTACTTC.

The chain has TRBV28 and TRBJ1-1; weak D call: TRBD1 (5 bases). Trimming took off 2 bases at V and 8 bases at J, with 12 bases between the two ends. Germline CDR1 and CDR2: MDHEN and SYDVKM. The CDR3 runs 13 residues. Here the CDR3 DNA reads TGTGCCAGCAGTTTAAGGGAGAAGGGGGAAGCTTTCTTT. As protein: CASSLREKGEAFF.

The chain joins TRBV6-1 to TRBJ2-7; the D gene is possibly TRBD2 (6 bases). The CDR3 is made up of 14 amino acids. V was shortened by 3 bases and J by 3 bases, with 12 bases between the two germline ends. In germline, CDR1 is MNHNS, CDR2 SASEGT. The CDR3 protein is CASSDAGRIYEQYF. CDR3 DNA: TGTGCCAGCAGTGACGCGGGACGTATCTACGAGCAGTACTTC.

The chain has TRBV5-1 and TRBJ1-2; 12 nucleotides line up with TRBD1. The CDR3 totals 14 residues. Germline lookup yields CDR1 SGHRS and CDR2 YFSETQ. After removal of 4 bases from V and 3 bases from J, the junction contained 1 base not matched to a gene. The CDR3 region is CASSGTGGDYGYTF. As DNA, the CDR3 is TGCGCCAGCAGCGGGACAGGGGGCGACTATGGCTACACCTTC.

The rearrangement links TRBV7-9 to TRBJ1-4; D unclear. V was trimmed by 5 bases and J by 17 bases, leaving 9 bases between them. The V gene's germline CDR1 is SEHNR and CDR2 FQNEAQ (reference sequence). This CDR3 region has 9 residues. As DNA, the CDR3 is TGTGCCAGCAGCCCCAACGGCTTTTTT. It translates to CASSPNGFF.

V gene TRBV5-4 combines with J gene TRBJ1-3; D might be TRBD1 (5 bases). V was cut by 3 bases and J by 0 bases, with 13 bases left in between. The CDR3 is 16 residues long. Germline V gene sequence: CDR1 SGHNT, CDR2 YYREEE (reference sequence). CDR3 nucleotide sequence: TGTGCCAGCAGCTCCGGACGGACAAGCTCTGGAAACACCATATATTTT. It is translated as CASSSGRTSSGNTIYF.

CDR3 sequence: CASSKAGVGYEQYF. DNA for the CDR3: TGTGCCAGTAGTAAAGCGGGAGTCGGTTACGAGCAGTACTTC. V is TRBV19 and J is TRBJ2-7; 8 nucleotides agree with TRBD2. With 4 bases clipped from V and 4 bases from J, the junction kept 6 bases outside the gene matches. The length of the CDR3 is 14 residues. CDR1 is LNHDA and CDR2 is SQIVND in the germline V gene (reference sequence).

This chain joins TRBV6-1 and TRBJ2-7, with 10 positions matching TRBD1. Trimming removed 4 bases from V and 4 bases from J; junction bases left unmatched: 4. Germline assignment: CDR1 MNHNS and CDR2 SASEGT. This CDR3 has 14 residues. The CDR3 DNA reads TGTGCCAGCAGTGGGACAGGGGGTGGATACGAGCAGTACTTC. It specifies CASSGTGGGYEQYF.

The chain is built from TRBV18 and TRBJ2-3; TRBD2 matches at 8 bases. V trimming: 2 bases; J trimming: 4 bases; junction bases outside the gene matches: 8. CDR1 and CDR2 from the germline V gene are KGHSH and LQKENI. The CDR3 extends over 16 amino acids. As DNA, the CDR3 is TGTGCCAGCTCACCAGTGCGGGAGGACGCGCCAGATACGCAGTATTTT. Encoded protein: CASSPVREDAPDTQYF.

The chain recombines TRBV28 with TRBJ1-4; D not resolved. CDR1 and CDR2 from the germline V gene are MDHEN and SYDVKM. This CDR3 has 17 residues. V lost 5 bases to trimming and J lost 3 bases, with 19 bases between them. Here the CDR3 DNA reads TGTGCCAGCAGTCTCTCCTCCTGGGGTCGGGCTAATGAAAAACTGTTTTTT. This codes for CASSLSSWGRANEKLFF.

The gene calls are TRBV4-1 and TRBJ1-2; 7 bases are shared with TRBD1. Germline assignment: CDR1 MGHRA and CDR2 YSYEKL. The junction had 14 bases not matched to a gene; V was cut back by 4 bases and J by 3 bases. This CDR3 has 17 residues. CDR3: CASSLPTGTEMDYGYTF. The CDR3 nucleotides read TGCGCCAGCAGCCTTCCAACCGGGACAGAGATGGACTATGGCTACACCTTC.

The CDR3 reads CASSGQGVAEAFF. In DNA form, the CDR3 reads TGTGCCAGCAGTGGACAGGGTGTCGCTGAAGCTTTCTTT. V is TRBV2 and J is TRBJ1-1; 7 bases line up with TRBD1. Germline V gene lookup returns CDR1 SNHLY and CDR2 FYNNEI. The V and J ends lost 4 bases and 6 bases, in that order; junction bases with no gene match: 5. This CDR3 spans 13 amino acids.